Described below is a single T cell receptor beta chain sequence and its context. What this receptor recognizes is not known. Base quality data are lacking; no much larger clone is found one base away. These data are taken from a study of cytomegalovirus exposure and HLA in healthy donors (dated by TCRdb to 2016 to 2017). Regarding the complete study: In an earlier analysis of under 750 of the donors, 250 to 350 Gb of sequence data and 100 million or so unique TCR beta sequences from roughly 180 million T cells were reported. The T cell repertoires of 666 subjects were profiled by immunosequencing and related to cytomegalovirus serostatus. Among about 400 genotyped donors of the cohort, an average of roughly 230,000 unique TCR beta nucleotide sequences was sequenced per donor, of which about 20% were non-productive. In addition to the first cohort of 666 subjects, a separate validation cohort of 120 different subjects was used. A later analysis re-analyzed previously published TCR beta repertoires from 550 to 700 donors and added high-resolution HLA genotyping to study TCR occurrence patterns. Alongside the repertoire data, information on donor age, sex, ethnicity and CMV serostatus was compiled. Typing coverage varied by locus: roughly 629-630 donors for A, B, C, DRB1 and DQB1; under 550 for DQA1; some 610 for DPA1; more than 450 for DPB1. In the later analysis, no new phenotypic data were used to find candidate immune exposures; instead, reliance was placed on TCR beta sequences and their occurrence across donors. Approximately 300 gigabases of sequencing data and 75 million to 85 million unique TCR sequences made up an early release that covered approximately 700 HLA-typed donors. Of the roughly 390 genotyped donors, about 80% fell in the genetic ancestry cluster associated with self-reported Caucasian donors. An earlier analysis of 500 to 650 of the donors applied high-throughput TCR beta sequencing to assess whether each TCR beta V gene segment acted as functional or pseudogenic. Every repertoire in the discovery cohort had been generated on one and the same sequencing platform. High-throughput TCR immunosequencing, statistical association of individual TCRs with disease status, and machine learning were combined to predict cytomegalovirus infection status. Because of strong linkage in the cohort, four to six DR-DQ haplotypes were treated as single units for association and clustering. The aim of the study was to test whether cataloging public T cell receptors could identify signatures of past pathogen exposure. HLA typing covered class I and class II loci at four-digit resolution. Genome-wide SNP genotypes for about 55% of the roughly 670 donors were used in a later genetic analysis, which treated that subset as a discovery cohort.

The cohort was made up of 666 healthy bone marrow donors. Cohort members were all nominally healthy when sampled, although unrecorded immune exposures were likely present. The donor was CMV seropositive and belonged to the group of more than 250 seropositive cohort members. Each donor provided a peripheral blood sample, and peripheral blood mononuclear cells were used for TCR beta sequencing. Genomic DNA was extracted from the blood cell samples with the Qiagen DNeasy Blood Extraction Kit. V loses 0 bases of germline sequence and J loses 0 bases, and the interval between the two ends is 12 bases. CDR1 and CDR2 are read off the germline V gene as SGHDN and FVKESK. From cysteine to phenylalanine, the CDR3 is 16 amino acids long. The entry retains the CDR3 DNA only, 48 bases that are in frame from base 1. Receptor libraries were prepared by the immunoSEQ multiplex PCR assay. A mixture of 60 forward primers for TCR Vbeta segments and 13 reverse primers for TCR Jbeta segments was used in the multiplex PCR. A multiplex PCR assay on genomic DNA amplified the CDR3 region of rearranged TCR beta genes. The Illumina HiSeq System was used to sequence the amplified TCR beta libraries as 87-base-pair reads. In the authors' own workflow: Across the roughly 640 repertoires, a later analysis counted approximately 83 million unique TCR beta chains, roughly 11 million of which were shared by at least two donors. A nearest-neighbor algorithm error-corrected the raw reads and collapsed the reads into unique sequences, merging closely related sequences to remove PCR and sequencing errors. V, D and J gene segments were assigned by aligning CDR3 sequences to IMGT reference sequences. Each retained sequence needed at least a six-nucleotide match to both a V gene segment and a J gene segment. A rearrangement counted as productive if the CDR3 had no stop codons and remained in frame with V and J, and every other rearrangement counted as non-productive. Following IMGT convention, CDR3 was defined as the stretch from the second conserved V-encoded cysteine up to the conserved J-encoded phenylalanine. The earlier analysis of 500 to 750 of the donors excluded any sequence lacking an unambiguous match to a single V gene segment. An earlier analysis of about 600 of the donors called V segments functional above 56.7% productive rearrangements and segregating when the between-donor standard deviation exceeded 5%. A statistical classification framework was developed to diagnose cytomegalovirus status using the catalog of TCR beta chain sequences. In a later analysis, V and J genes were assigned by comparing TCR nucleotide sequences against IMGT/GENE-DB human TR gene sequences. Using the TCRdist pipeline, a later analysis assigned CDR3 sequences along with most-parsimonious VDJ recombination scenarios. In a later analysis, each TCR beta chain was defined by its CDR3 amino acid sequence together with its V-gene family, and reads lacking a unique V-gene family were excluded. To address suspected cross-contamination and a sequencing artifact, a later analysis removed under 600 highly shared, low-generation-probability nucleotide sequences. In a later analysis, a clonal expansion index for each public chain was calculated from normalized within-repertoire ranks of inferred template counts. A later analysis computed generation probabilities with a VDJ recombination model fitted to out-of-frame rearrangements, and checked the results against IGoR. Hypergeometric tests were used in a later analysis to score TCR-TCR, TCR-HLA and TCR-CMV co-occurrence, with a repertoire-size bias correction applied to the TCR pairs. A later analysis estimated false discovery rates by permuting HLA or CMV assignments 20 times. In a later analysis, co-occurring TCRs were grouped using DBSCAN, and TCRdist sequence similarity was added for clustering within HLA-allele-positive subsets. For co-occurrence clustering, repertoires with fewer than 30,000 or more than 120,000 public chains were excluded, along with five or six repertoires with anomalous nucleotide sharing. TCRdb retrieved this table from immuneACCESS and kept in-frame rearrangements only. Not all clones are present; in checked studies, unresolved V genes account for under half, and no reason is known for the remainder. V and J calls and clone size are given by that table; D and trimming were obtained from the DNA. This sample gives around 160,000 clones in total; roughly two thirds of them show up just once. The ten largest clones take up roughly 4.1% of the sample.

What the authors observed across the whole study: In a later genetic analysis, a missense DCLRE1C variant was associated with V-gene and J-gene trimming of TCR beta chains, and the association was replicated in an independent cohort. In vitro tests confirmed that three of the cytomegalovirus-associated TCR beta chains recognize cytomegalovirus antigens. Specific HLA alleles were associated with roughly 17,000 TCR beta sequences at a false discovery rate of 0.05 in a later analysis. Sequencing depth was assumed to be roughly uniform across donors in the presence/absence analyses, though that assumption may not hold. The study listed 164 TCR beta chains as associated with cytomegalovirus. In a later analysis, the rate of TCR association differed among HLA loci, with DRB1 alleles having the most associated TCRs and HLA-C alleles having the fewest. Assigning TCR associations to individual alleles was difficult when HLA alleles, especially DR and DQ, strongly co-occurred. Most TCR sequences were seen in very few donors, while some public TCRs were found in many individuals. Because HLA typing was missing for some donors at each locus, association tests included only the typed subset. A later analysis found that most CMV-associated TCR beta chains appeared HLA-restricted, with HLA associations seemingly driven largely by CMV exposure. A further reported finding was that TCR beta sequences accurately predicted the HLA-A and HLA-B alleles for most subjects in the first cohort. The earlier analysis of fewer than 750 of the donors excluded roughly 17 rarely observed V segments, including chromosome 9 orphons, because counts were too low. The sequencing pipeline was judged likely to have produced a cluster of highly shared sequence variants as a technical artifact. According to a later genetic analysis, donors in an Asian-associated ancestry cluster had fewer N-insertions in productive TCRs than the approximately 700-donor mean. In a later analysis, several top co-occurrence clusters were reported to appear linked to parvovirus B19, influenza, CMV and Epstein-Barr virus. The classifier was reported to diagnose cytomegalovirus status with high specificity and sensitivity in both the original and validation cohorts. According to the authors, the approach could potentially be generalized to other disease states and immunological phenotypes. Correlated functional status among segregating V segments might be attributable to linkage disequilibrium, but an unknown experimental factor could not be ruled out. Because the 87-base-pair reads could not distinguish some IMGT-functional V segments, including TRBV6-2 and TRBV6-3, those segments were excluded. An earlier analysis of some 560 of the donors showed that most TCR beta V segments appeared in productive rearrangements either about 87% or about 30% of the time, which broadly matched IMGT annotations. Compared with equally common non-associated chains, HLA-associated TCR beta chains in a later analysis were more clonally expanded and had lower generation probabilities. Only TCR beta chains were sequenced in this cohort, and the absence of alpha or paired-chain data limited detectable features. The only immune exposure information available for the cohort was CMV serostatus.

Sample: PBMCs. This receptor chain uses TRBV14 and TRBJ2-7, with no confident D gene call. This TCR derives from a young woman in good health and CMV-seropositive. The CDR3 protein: CASSQDRVFSSYEQYF. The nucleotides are TGTGCCAGCAGCCAAGATCGCGTGTTTAGCTCCTACGAGCAGTACTTC.